This T cell receptor (beta chain) was captured by sequencing in a study of cytomegalovirus exposure and HLA in healthy donors listed by TCRdb under 2017. Concerning the study at large: In an earlier analysis of some 550 of the donors, approximately 300 Gb of sequence data and 117 million unique TCR beta sequences from 150 million to 200 million T cells were reported. A separate validation cohort of about 110 different subjects was used in addition to the roughly 700-subject first cohort. Of the 398 genotyped donors, over 70% fell in the genetic ancestry cluster associated with self-reported Caucasian donors. An early release covering roughly 600 HLA-typed donors comprised about 300 gigabases of sequencing data and around 80 million unique TCR sequences. The number of typed donors differed by locus: 629-630 for A, B, C, DRB1 and DQB1; 500 to 550 for DQA1; approximately 610 for DPA1; and some 430 for DPB1. Among about 390 genotyped donors of the cohort, an average of about 240,000 unique TCR beta nucleotide sequences were sequenced per donor, 15% to 20% of them non-productive. The study profiled the T cell repertoires of around 700 subjects by immunosequencing and related them to cytomegalovirus serostatus. To decide whether each TCR beta V gene segment behaved as functional or pseudogenic, an earlier analysis of nearly 600 of the donors relied on high-throughput TCR beta sequencing. The aim of the study was to test whether cataloging public T cell receptors could identify signatures of past pathogen exposure. Donor age, sex, ethnicity and CMV serostatus were compiled together with the repertoire data. Every repertoire in the discovery cohort had been generated on one and the same sequencing platform. Genome-wide SNP genotypes for about 55% of the 666 donors were used in a later genetic analysis, which treated that subset as a discovery cohort. Rather than drawing on any new phenotypic data, the later analysis identified candidate immune exposures from TCR beta sequences and the way those sequences occurred across donors. Both class I and class II loci were covered by HLA typing, at four-digit resolution. High-throughput TCR immunosequencing, statistical association of individual TCRs with disease status, and machine learning were combined to predict cytomegalovirus infection status. Four to six DR-DQ haplotypes were handled as single units for association and clustering, since linkage in the cohort was strong. In a later analysis, previously published TCR beta repertoires from 550 to 750 donors were re-analyzed and high-resolution HLA genotyping was added so that TCR occurrence patterns could be studied. Beyond this particular receptor, the publication reports: An association between a missense DCLRE1C variant and V-gene and J-gene trimming of TCR beta chains was found in a later genetic analysis and replicated in an independent cohort. A later analysis found that HLA-associated TCR beta chains were more clonally expanded and had lower generation probabilities than equally common non-associated chains. The authors suggested that the approach could potentially be generalized to other disease states and immunological phenotypes. A further reported finding was that TCR beta sequences accurately predicted the HLA-A and HLA-B alleles for most subjects in the first cohort. Because counts were too low, around 17 rarely observed V segments, including chromosome 9 orphons, were left out of the earlier analysis of 587 of the donors. A cluster of highly shared sequence variants was judged likely to represent a technical artifact of the sequencing pipeline. In this cohort, only TCR beta chains were sequenced, and detectable features were limited by the absence of alpha or paired-chain data. Assigning TCR associations to individual alleles was difficult when HLA alleles, especially DR and DQ, strongly co-occurred. In a later analysis, TCR association rates were found to vary across HLA loci, with the most associated TCRs seen for DRB1 alleles and the fewest for HLA-C alleles. In both the original and validation cohorts, the classifier was reported to diagnose cytomegalovirus status with high specificity and sensitivity. Some IMGT-functional V segments, including TRBV6-2 and TRBV6-3, could not be told apart with the 87-base-pair reads, so those segments were excluded. In vitro tests confirmed that three of the cytomegalovirus-associated TCR beta chains recognize cytomegalovirus antigens. The study listed 150 to 200 TCR beta chains as associated with cytomegalovirus. Correlated functional status among segregating V segments might reflect linkage disequilibrium, but an unknown experimental factor could not be ruled out. A later genetic analysis reported fewer N-insertions in productive TCRs among donors in an Asian-associated ancestry cluster than the approximately 670-donor mean. Broadly in line with IMGT annotations, most TCR beta V segments showed up in productive rearrangements about 87% or about 30% of the time in an earlier analysis of under 700 of the donors. Most TCR sequences were seen in very few donors, while some public TCRs were found in many individuals. The only immune exposure information available for the cohort was CMV serostatus. According to a later analysis, parvovirus B19, influenza, CMV and Epstein-Barr virus appeared linked to several top co-occurrence clusters. At a false discovery rate of 0.05, a later analysis linked under 20,000 TCR beta sequences to specific HLA alleles. HLA typing was unavailable for some donors at each locus, so association tests used only the typed subset. According to a later analysis, most CMV-associated TCR beta chains appeared to be HLA-restricted, and the HLA associations seemed to be driven largely by CMV exposure. Presence/absence analyses assumed roughly uniform sequencing depth across donors, an assumption that may not hold.

The cohort was made up of 500 to 800 healthy bone marrow donors. At the time of sampling, every cohort member was nominally healthy, though immune exposures that went unrecorded were likely present. The donor tested CMV seropositive, placing the donor among the 289 seropositive members of the cohort. A peripheral blood sample was provided by each donor, and peripheral blood mononuclear cells were used for TCR beta sequencing. The Qiagen DNeasy Blood Extraction Kit was used to extract genomic DNA from the blood cell samples. As concerns this clone: Its antigen target is currently unknown. It has no much larger one-base neighbor in the sample; base qualities were not kept.

Libraries were made using the immunoSEQ multiplex PCR assay. For the multiplex PCR, a mixture combining 60 forward primers for TCR Vbeta segments and 13 reverse primers for TCR Jbeta segments was used. Amplification of the CDR3 region of rearranged TCR beta genes was performed with a multiplex PCR assay on genomic DNA. The amplified TCR beta libraries were sequenced on the Illumina HiSeq System as 87-base-pair reads. The published analysis was carried out like this. In a later analysis, about 80 million unique TCR beta chains were counted across the approximately 640 repertoires, and roughly 11 million of these chains were shared by at least two donors. Raw reads were error-corrected and collapsed into unique sequences with a nearest-neighbor algorithm that merged closely related sequences to remove PCR and sequencing errors. To assign V, D and J gene segments, CDR3 sequences were aligned to IMGT reference sequences. For a sequence to be retained, at least a six-nucleotide match to both a V gene segment and a J gene segment was required. A rearrangement counted as productive if the CDR3 had no stop codons and remained in frame with V and J, and every other rearrangement counted as non-productive. CDR3 was defined according to IMGT convention as the region running from the second conserved V-encoded cysteine to the conserved J-encoded phenylalanine. Sequences without an unambiguous match to a single V gene segment were excluded from the earlier analysis of a few hundred of the donors. An earlier analysis of 587 of the donors classified V segments as functional when productive rearrangements were above 56.7% and as segregating when the standard deviation between donors was above 5%. A statistical classification framework was developed to diagnose cytomegalovirus status using the catalog of TCR beta chain sequences. V and J gene assignment, in a later analysis, came from comparing TCR nucleotide sequences with IMGT/GENE-DB human TR gene sequences. A later analysis assigned CDR3 sequences and most-parsimonious VDJ recombination scenarios with the TCRdist pipeline. In a later analysis, every TCR beta chain was defined by the combination of its CDR3 amino acid sequence and its V-gene family, and reads without a unique V-gene family were dropped. A later analysis removed over 500 highly shared, low-generation-probability nucleotide sequences to deal with suspected cross-contamination and a sequencing artifact. In a later analysis, a clonal expansion index for each public chain was calculated from normalized within-repertoire ranks of inferred template counts. In a later analysis, generation probabilities were computed using a VDJ recombination model fitted to out-of-frame rearrangements, and the results were checked against IGoR. A later analysis scored TCR-TCR, TCR-HLA and TCR-CMV co-occurrence with hypergeometric tests, applying a repertoire-size bias correction to TCR pairs. In a later analysis, false discovery rates were estimated by permuting HLA or CMV assignments 20 times. A later analysis grouped co-occurring TCRs with DBSCAN, adding TCRdist sequence similarity when clustering within HLA-allele-positive subsets. Co-occurrence clustering excluded repertoires with fewer than 30,000 or more than 120,000 public chains, plus five with anomalous nucleotide sharing. The table was pulled from immuneACCESS by TCRdb, which kept in-frame rearrangements only. Such tables lose some clones; where checked, under half of the loss comes from unresolved V genes, and the rest has no known cause. V, J and clone size derive from that table, while D and trimming were established from the DNA sequence. In all, the sample holds 150,000 or so clones, and approximately 86% of those were seen once. More than 6.5% of the sample is held by the ten biggest clonotypes.

CDR1 LNHNV and CDR2 YYDKDF are derived from the germline V gene (reference sequence). The cysteine opens and the phenylalanine closes a CDR3 of 14 amino acids. Only the CDR3 DNA is retained, 42 bases long and in frame from the first base. After removal of 5 bases from V and 10 bases from J, the junction retains 6 bases not matched to a gene. The receptor chain draws on TRBV15 and TRBJ1-6; 9 bases in between match TRBD1. The sequenced sample was PBMCs. The source of this sequence is a woman between 45 and 65 years old in good health and CMV-seropositive. The DNA is TGTGCCACCAGCGCCGACAGGGGGAACTCACCCCTCCACTTT. This yields the protein CATSADRGNSPLHF. With the rest looked up from the reference TRBV15 and TRBJ1-6 genes rather than sequenced, the full variable domain is DAMVIQNPRYQVTQFGKPVTLSCSQTLNHNVMYWYQQKSSQAPKLLFHYYDKDFNNEADTPDNFQSRRPNTSFCFLDIRSPGLGDTAMYLCATSADRGNSPLHFGNGTRLTVT.